Listed here are 24 T cell receptor beta chains from one sample, sequenced in a study of beta chain features in type 1 diabetes. The investigators reverse transcribed all of the isolated RNA, so they sequenced expressed TCRB transcripts. Profiled with immunoSEQ multiplex PCR; TCRdb holds only in-frame clones, not every one. The table lists some 150,000 clones, 9.5% to 10% of them singletons. Sequencing used central memory CD4+ T cells from blood. The receptors stem from a woman aged 40-49 years in good health.

This clone was counted only a few times. The chain has TRBV6-6 and TRBJ2-1, with TRBD2 as a possible D gene (6 bases). Germline CDR1 MNHNY, CDR2 SVGAGI (reference sequence). The CDR3 has 14 residues. The ends were cut back, 7 bases at V and 10 bases at J, with 20 bases in the middle. The CDR3 DNA reads as TGTGCCAGCAAGACGGGCGGGGAGTTAATAGAGCAGTTCTTC. This codes for CASKTGGELIEQFF.

The chain joins TRBV5-1 to TRBJ2-5, with D uncertain. The CDR3 totals 13 residues. Trimming pared 3 bases from V and 2 bases from J, leaving 8 bases between. CDR1 SGHRS and CDR2 YFSETQ come from the germline V gene. The DNA for the CDR3 is TGCGCCAGCAGCTCCCTACCTCAAGAGACCCAGTACTTC. Protein: CASSSLPQETQYF.

This chain connects TRBV23-1 to TRBJ1-5; no clear D gene. TRBV23-1 is given ORF status, its function remaining uncertain. This CDR3 contains 13 residues. Trimming cost V 2 bases and J 4 bases, with 6 bases left between them. CDR3 region: CASSQGPNQPQHF. The CDR3 coding sequence is TGCGCCAGCAGTCAAGGGCCAAATCAGCCCCAGCATTTT.

This clone was detected a few times. This chain uses TRBV29-1 with TRBJ2-6, with TRBD1 matching 9 bases. Trimming took 6 bases from V and 0 from J; bases not matched to a gene: 6. The V gene's germline CDR1 is SQVTM and CDR2 ANQGSEA. The CDR3 has 16 amino acids. The DNA of the CDR3 is TGCAGCGTATGGGGACAGGGAAGCTCTGGGGCCAACGTCCTGACTTTC. Protein product: CSVWGQGSSGANVLTF.

This rearrangement joins TRBV11-2 to TRBJ2-5, with D uncertain. Germline lookup yields CDR1 SGHAT and CDR2 FQNNGV. The CDR3 is made up of 14 amino acids. V lost 5 bases and J 1 base, leaving 11 bases between the germline ends. The DNA for the CDR3 is TGTGCCAGCAGCCTTCAGAGGTCCCAAGAGACCCAGTACTTC. Its translation: CASSLQRSQETQYF.

This chain's CDR3 is CSVDGLAQDTQYF. The CDR3 DNA sequence: TGCAGCGTTGATGGGCTAGCCCAAGATACGCAGTATTTT. This sequence joins TRBV29-1 and TRBJ2-3; D perhaps matches TRBD2 (5 bases). Trimming stripped 3 bases from V and 5 bases from J, with 12 bases between. The CDR3 has 13 amino acids. CDR1 and CDR2 from the germline V gene are SQVTM and ANQGSEA.

This clone was recorded a few times. The chain is built from TRBV5-1 and TRBJ2-3; a weak D match, TRBD2 (5 bases). The V and J ends lost 8 bases and 2 bases respectively, with 15 bases between them. This CDR3 is built from 14 residues. Germline V CDR1 and CDR2: SGHRS, YFSETQ. The CDR3 coding sequence is TGCGCCAGTAGGTCAGCGACTAACACAGATACGCAGTATTTT. This encodes CASRSATNTDTQYF.

This clone was counted between two and nine times. The chain has TRBV5-1 and TRBJ1-2, with a tentative D call TRBD1 (6 bases). This CDR3 is built from 15 residues. V was shortened by 3 bases and J by 8 bases, with 20 bases between the two germline ends. From germline, CDR1 is SGHRS and CDR2 YFSETQ. CDR3 loop: CASSSRGGSSEGYTF. The CDR3 DNA is TGCGCCAGCAGCTCAAGGGGGGGCTCCTCGGAAGGCTACACCTTC. The variable domain in full, completed from reference TRBV5-1 and TRBJ1-2, reads KAGVTQTPRYLIKTRGQQVTLSCSPISGHRSVSWYQQTPGQGLQFLFEYFSETQRNKGNFPGRFSGRQFSNSRSEMNVSTLELGDSALYLCASSSRGGSSEGYTFGSGTRLTVV.

This chain joins TRBV27 and TRBJ2-5; D gene ambiguous. The CDR3 runs 14 residues. Trimming pared 0 bases from V and 4 bases from J, leaving 9 bases between. Germline V gives CDR1 MNHEY, CDR2 SMNVEV (reference sequence). CDR3 sequence (DNA): TGTGCCAGCAGTTTATCGAGGATAGGAGAGACCCAGTACTTC. This sequence encodes CASSLSRIGETQYF.

The rearrangement joins TRBV6-5 to TRBJ1-2; TRBD1 matches at 10 bases. CDR1 is MNHEY and CDR2 is SVGAGI in the germline V gene. V lost 6 bases to trimming and J lost 8 bases; unmatched junction nucleotides: 6. The CDR3 is made up of 13 amino acids. DNA of the CDR3: TGTGCCAGCAGGATTGGACAGGGGGGGGGCTACACCTTC. Encoded protein: CASRIGQGGGYTF.

The CDR3 loop reads CASRTSGEGELFF. The CDR3 coding sequence is TGTGCCAGCAGGACTAGCGGGGAAGGGGAGCTGTTTTTT. This rearrangement joins TRBV6-1 to TRBJ2-2; 11 nucleotides line up with TRBD2. J was trimmed by 8 bases and V by 6 bases; bases with no gene match: 2. Germline V CDR1 and CDR2: MNHNS, SASEGT. This CDR3 is built from 13 residues.

V usage is TRBV9 and J usage is TRBJ1-1, with 7 bases identical to TRBD1. This CDR3 has 14 amino acids. CDR1 and CDR2 from the germline V gene are SGDLS and YYNGEE. Trimming took 0 bases from V and 9 from J; bases not matched to a gene: 8. This CDR3 is CASSVDPIQGKAFF. The CDR3 DNA sequence: TGTGCCAGCAGCGTAGACCCCATACAGGGGAAAGCTTTCTTT. The entire variable domain, with the rest obtained from reference TRBV9 and TRBJ1-1, is as follows: DSGVTQTPKHLITATGQRVTLRCSPRSGDLSVYWYQQSLDQGLQFLIQYYNGEERAKGNILERFSAQQFPDLHSELNLSSLELGDSALYFCASSVDPIQGKAFFGQGTRLTVV.

This clone has just a few counts. The chain has TRBV15 and TRBJ1-4; TRBD1 matches at 7 bases. The CDR3 contains 15 residues. J lost 8 bases, V lost 3 bases, and 9 bases had no gene match. Germline loops: CDR1 LNHNV, CDR2 YYDKDF (reference sequence). This CDR3 is CATSRGDRDSEKLFF. The CDR3 DNA follows: TGTGCCACCAGCAGGGGAGACAGGGATTCCGAAAAACTGTTTTTT.

This clone came up a few times. The V gene is TRBV7-6, the J gene TRBJ2-3; possible D gene TRBD2, 5 bases. The germline gives CDR1 SGHVS, CDR2 FNYEAQ. V was shortened by 5 bases and J by 2 bases, with 14 bases between the two germline ends. The CDR3 length is 15 residues. CDR3 sequence: CASSARGAYTDTQYF. The CDR3 DNA reads as TGTGCCAGCAGCGCTCGGGGAGCGTACACAGATACGCAGTATTTT. Full variable domain (rest looked up from reference TRBV7-6 and TRBJ2-3): GAGVSQSPRYKVTKRGQDVALRCDPISGHVSLYWYRQALGQGPEFLTYFNYEAQQDKSGLPNDRFSAERPEGSISTLTIQRTEQRDSAMYRCASSARGAYTDTQYFGPGTRLTVL.

This clone has only a few counts. This sequence joins TRBV5-1 and TRBJ2-3; no firm D call. The germline V gene encodes CDR1 SGHRS and CDR2 YFSETQ. The CDR3 spans 14 residues. The V end lost 0 bases, the J end lost 5 bases, and 10 bases lay between the germline ends. CDR3 sequence reads: CASSLDPSGDTQYF. The DNA for the CDR3 is TGCGCCAGCAGCTTGGACCCCTCGGGAGATACGCAGTATTTT.

In its sample, this clone was seen many times. The CDR3 region is CASSLGSLQNEQYF. CDR3 DNA: TGTGCCAGCAGCTTAGGTTCGCTGCAGAACGAGCAGTACTTC. V is TRBV7-2 and J is TRBJ2-7; D not certain. Germline CDR1 SGHTA, CDR2 FQGNSA. Trimming removed 1 base from V and 5 bases from J, with 12 bases in between. The CDR3 runs 14 residues.

The V call is TRBV6-6, the J call TRBJ1-5, with 9 nucleotides matching TRBD1. The CDR3 extends over 15 amino acids. The V and J ends lost 2 bases and 5 bases, in that order; junction bases with no gene match: 4. The germline V gene encodes CDR1 MNHNY and CDR2 SVGAGI (reference sequence). The CDR3 DNA follows: TGTGCCAGCAGTTACGGAGGGACAGGGTATCAGCCCCAGCATTTT. It codes for CASSYGGTGYQPQHF.

The chain is built from TRBV19 and TRBJ2-5; D not resolved. The CDR3 sequence is 11 residues long. Trimming took 5 bases from V and 7 from J, leaving 8 bases between them. Germline CDR1 and CDR2: LNHDA and SQIVND (reference sequence). The CDR3 nucleotides are TGTGCCAGTAGTTCCAGTGCGACCCAGTACTTC. Protein sequence: CASSSSATQYF.

On this clone itself: A much larger clone differs by one base, so this may be a read error. This chain connects TRBV5-1 to TRBJ1-2, with 7 bases fitting TRBD1. The CDR3 sequence is 14 residues long. Germline trimming cut 0 bases from V and 4 bases from J; bases unmatched to any gene: 3. The germline V gene encodes CDR1 SGHRS and CDR2 YFSETQ. The CDR3 spells CASSLGGQIYGYTF. CDR3 DNA sequence: TGCGCCAGCAGCTTGGGGGGACAGATCTATGGCTACACCTTC.

The chain combines TRBV7-9 with TRBJ1-1; unclear D gene. Per the germline V gene, CDR1 is SEHNR and CDR2 is FQNEAQ (reference sequence). Deletions cut 3 bases from V and 7 bases from J, with 12 bases between. There are 13 residues in the CDR3. CDR3 DNA sequence: TGTGCCAGCAGCTTTCGGGAATACGGTGAAGCTTTCTTT. This encodes CASSFREYGEAFF.

This chain uses TRBV28 with TRBJ2-3, with D tentatively TRBD2 (6 bases). Germline assignment: CDR1 MDHEN and CDR2 SYDVKM. The V end lost 5 bases, the J end lost 8 bases, and 14 bases lay between the germline ends. The CDR3 extends over 13 amino acids. The CDR3 reads CASSRGLWGTQYF. The CDR3 nucleotides are TGTGCCAGCAGTAGGGGACTCTGGGGTACGCAGTATTTT.

The gene calls are TRBV5-4 and TRBJ2-3; D uncertain. V was trimmed by 4 bases and J by 1 base, leaving 13 bases between them. CDR3 length: 15 residues. CDR1 and CDR2 (germline): SGHNT, YYREEE (reference sequence). The CDR3 protein is CASSLRVTGTDTQYF. The CDR3 nucleotides are TGTGCCAGCAGCCTCCGGGTTACGGGCACAGATACGCAGTATTTT.

This clone was counted between two and nine times. This chain's CDR3 is CASSVLAGGDEQFF. In nucleotides, the CDR3 is TGTGCCAGCAGCGTACTAGCGGGGGGTGATGAGCAGTTCTTC. The gene calls are TRBV7-8 and TRBJ2-1; 12 bases line up with TRBD2. Unmatched junction bases numbered 4, after V lost 5 bases and J lost 8 bases. The CDR3 consists of 14 residues. Looked up from germline, CDR1 is SGHVS and CDR2 is FQNEAQ.

The chain combines TRBV14 with TRBJ2-1; 8 positions match TRBD1. Germline CDR1 SGHDN, CDR2 FVKESK. The CDR3 loop spans 16 amino acids. Trimming took 4 bases from V and 7 from J; bases not matched to a gene: 12. In DNA, the CDR3 is TGTGCCAGCAGCCGCACAGGGGGTCTCGTTAGGAATGAGCAGTTCTTC. This gives the protein CASSRTGGLVRNEQFF.